These 13 T cell receptor beta chains were all obtained from the same sample, sequenced in a study of blood T cell repertoires in COVID-19. Some clones are missing from TCRdb's copy, which holds only in-frame ones; the method was immunoSEQ multiplex PCR. This table holds roughly 260,000 clones, around 90% found once. Sequencing was carried out using peripheral blood. These receptors were taken from a man between 60 and 70 years old who had recovered from COVID-19.

The V and J genes are TRBV19 and TRBJ1-5; possible D gene TRBD1, 6 bases. The CDR3 is 17 amino acids. The ends were cut back, 2 bases at V and 2 bases at J, with 16 bases in the middle. Germline CDR1 reads LNHDA; CDR2 reads SQIVND (reference sequence). In nucleotides, the CDR3 is TGTGCCAGTAGTATAAGACAGGCGCAGACGGGCAATCAGCCCCAGCATTTT. Translating it yields CASSIRQAQTGNQPQHF. Full variable domain (rest looked up from reference TRBV19 and TRBJ1-5): DGGITQSPKYLFRKEGQNVTLSCEQNLNHDAMYWYRQDPGQGLRLIYYSQIVNDFQKGDIAEGYSVSREKKESFPLTVTSAQKNPTAFYLCASSIRQAQTGNQPQHFGDGTRLSIL.

The chain combines TRBV5-1 with TRBJ1-1; D might be TRBD1 (5 bases). This CDR3 spans 14 amino acids. V was trimmed by 0 bases and J by 4 bases, leaving 10 bases between them. CDR1 is SGHRS, CDR2 YFSETQ, per germline. As DNA, the CDR3 is TGCGCCAGCAGCTTGGAGCCGGGGGGCACTGAAGCTTTCTTT. Protein sequence: CASSLEPGGTEAFF.

The genes are TRBV30 and TRBJ1-5; D unresolved. Germline-derived CDR1 and CDR2 are GTSNPN and SVGIG (reference sequence). Deletions cut 2 bases from V and 4 bases from J, with 12 bases between. The CDR3 extends over 14 amino acids. CDR3 in amino acids: CAWSPSSLNQPQHF. The CDR3 DNA reads TGTGCCTGGAGTCCCTCCTCTCTTAATCAGCCCCAGCATTTT.

The chain joins TRBV5-1 to TRBJ1-5, with 8 nucleotides matching TRBD1. This CDR3 contains 17 residues. Germline lookup yields CDR1 SGHRS and CDR2 YFSETQ. J gave up 0 bases and V 4 bases, and 9 bases lay outside the gene matches. The CDR3 coding sequence is TGCGCCAGCAGCCTTGGGACAGGCGGCTATAGCAATCAGCCCCAGCATTTT. Translating it yields CASSLGTGGYSNQPQHF.

The chain uses TRBV6-1 and TRBJ2-1; D possibly corresponds to TRBD2 (6 bases). Trimming shortened V by 0 bases and J by 7 bases, and 10 bases separated the two germline ends. The CDR3 is 14 amino acids. Per germline, CDR1 MNHNS and CDR2 SASEGT. CDR3: CASSEARGVNEQFF. CDR3 nucleotide sequence: TGTGCCAGCAGTGAAGCACGCGGGGTAAATGAGCAGTTCTTC.

J is TRBJ2-2 and V is TRBV7-8; possible D gene TRBD1, 9 bases. There are 13 residues in the CDR3. Germline V gives CDR1 SGHVS, CDR2 FQNEAQ. Deletions cut 8 bases from V and 15 bases from J, with 22 bases between. In DNA form, the CDR3 reads TGTGCCAGCGGCGGGGGGACAGGGTTTTTGTTGTTTTTT. Protein sequence: CASGGGTGFLLFF. Full variable domain (remainder filled in from reference TRBV7-8 and TRBJ2-2): GAGVSQSPRYKVAKRGQDVALRCDPISGHVSLFWYQQALGQGPEFLTYFQNEAQLDKSGLPSDRFFAERPEGSVSTLKIQRTQQEDSAVYLCASGGGTGFLLFFGEGSRLTVL.

CDR3 coding DNA: TGTGCCAGCAGCCAAGAGTTATCAGCGGGGGGAAAGTTCTTC. Protein: CASSQELSAGGKFF. The chain employs TRBV14 and TRBJ2-1; the match to TRBD2 covers 9 bases. V shed 0 bases, J shed 14 bases, and the junction held 8 bases outside the gene matches. This CDR3 comprises 14 residues. CDR1 is SGHDN and CDR2 is FVKESK in the germline V gene.

The chain is built from TRBV30 and TRBJ2-3; 13 nucleotides match TRBD2. CDR1 and CDR2 (germline): GTSNPN, SVGIG (reference sequence). CDR3 length equals 14 residues. Germline trimming cut 5 bases from V and 2 bases from J; bases unmatched to any gene: 1. The CDR3, as DNA: TGTGCCTGGGGACTAGCGGGGGTCACAGATACGCAGTATTTT. It specifies CAWGLAGVTDTQYF. Drawing the rest from reference TRBV30 and TRBJ2-3, the complete variable domain is SQTIHQWPATLVQPVGSPLSLECTVEGTSNPNLYWYRQAAGRGLQLLFYSVGIGQISSEVPQNLSASRPQDRQFILSSKKLLLSDSGFYLCAWGLAGVTDTQYFGPGTRLTVL.

The chain recombines TRBV11-2 with TRBJ1-2; TRBD1 aligns across 8 bases. The CDR3 loop spans 15 amino acids. The germline V gene encodes CDR1 SGHAT and CDR2 FQNNGV. V was pared by 5 bases and J by 3 bases, with 8 bases of the junction left unmatched. CDR3 protein: CASSITRGRDYGYTF. The CDR3 DNA reads as TGTGCCAGCAGCATAACCAGGGGGCGCGACTATGGCTACACCTTC.

The chain combines TRBV11-2 with TRBJ2-7, with D perhaps TRBD1 (5 bases). CDR3 length: 19 amino acids. With 5 bases removed from V and 3 bases from J, the gap between germline ends came to 29 bases. Germline CDR1 reads SGHAT; CDR2 reads FQNNGV. The CDR3 sequence is CASSPSSLLATGKLYEQYF. DNA of the CDR3: TGTGCCAGCAGCCCAAGCTCCCTCCTCGCCACAGGAAAACTCTACGAGCAGTACTTC.

This clone was recorded a few times. The J gene is TRBJ2-2, the V gene TRBV2; D unresolved. The CDR3 runs 14 residues. Trimming removed 2 bases at V and 2 bases at J, with 6 bases between. The germline CDR1 and CDR2 sequences are SNHLY and FYNNEI. The DNA of the CDR3 is TGTGCCAGCAGTGAACGCGAAAACACCGGGGAGCTGTTTTTT. It codes for CASSERENTGELFF.

The chain uses TRBV7-9 and TRBJ2-1, with D possibly matching TRBD2 (5 bases). The CDR3 runs 13 residues. Germline V gene sequence: CDR1 SEHNR, CDR2 FQNEAQ (reference sequence). Trimming stripped 5 bases from V and 6 bases from J, with 11 bases between. The CDR3 nucleotides read TGTGCCAGCAGCCCTTCAGGAGGCAATGAGCAGTTCTTC. It specifies CASSPSGGNEQFF.

The chain couples TRBV7-2 to TRBJ2-7; TRBD1 is a possible D gene (6 bases). This CDR3 contains 14 residues. V gave up 6 bases and J gave up 3 bases, with 15 bases separating them. Germline V lookup: CDR1 SGHTA, CDR2 FQGNSA. CDR3 residues: CASSPGTKDYEQYF. CDR3 sequence (DNA): TGTGCCAGCAGTCCCGGGACAAAAGACTACGAGCAGTACTTC.